A single sample gave rise to the 10 T cell receptor beta chains below, sequenced in a study of early T cells in non-severe SARS-CoV-2 infection (dated by TCRdb to the early 2020s). Libraries came from 5' RACE. For sequencing, a NextSeq 500 was employed. TCRdb trimmed public reads at Q25 via fastp, called clones via MiXCR and kept in-frame beta chains. CDR3 protein duplicates are merged, each entry listing the most common genes and DNA. The sample yields 100,000 to 150,000 distinct CDR3 sequences; just under 15% were counted once. The ten largest clones capture 21% of the sample. Sequencing was carried out using whole blood. These TCRs come from an adult who was a healthcare worker with PCR-confirmed SARS-CoV-2 infection or an uninfected control (not recorded which).

This clonotype turned up a few times. The gene calls are TRBV12-3 or TRBV12-4 and TRBJ2-1; D is tentatively TRBD1 or TRBD2 (5 bases each). The CDR3 spans 16 residues. V was clipped by 5 bases and J by 9 bases, with 23 bases between them. Written as DNA, the CDR3 is TGTGCCAGCAGTCTGACCCCCGGGACGGAATGGAGTGAGCAGTTCTTC. Translating gives CASSLTPGTEWSEQFF.

In its sample, this clonotype was seen a few times. The chain uses TRBV5-1 and TRBJ2-1, with D possibly TRBD2 on 6 matching bases. The CDR3 is made up of 16 amino acids. Trimming removed 0 bases from V and 0 bases from J, with 10 bases in between. Germline V gives CDR1 SGHRS, CDR2 YFSETQ. CDR3 protein: CASSLGGTRSYNEQFF. As DNA, the CDR3 is TGCGCCAGCAGCTTGGGCGGGACCCGCTCCTACAATGAGCAGTTCTTC.

The genes are TRBV5-1 and TRBJ2-1; 11 nucleotides match TRBD2. After removal of 0 bases from V and 8 bases from J, the junction contained 4 bases not matched to a gene. Germline V lookup: CDR1 SGHRS, CDR2 YFSETQ. This CDR3 region has 15 residues. CDR3 region: CASSLATSGDDEQFF. The CDR3 DNA follows: TGCGCCAGCAGCTTGGCGACTAGCGGGGACGATGAGCAGTTCTTC. The full variable domain, with the rest looked up from reference TRBV5-1 and TRBJ2-1, is KAGVTQTPRYLIKTRGQQVTLSCSPISGHRSVSWYQQTPGQGLQFLFEYFSETQRNKGNFPGRFSGRQFSNSRSEMNVSTLELGDSALYLCASSLATSGDDEQFFGPGTRLTVL.

This clonotype was seen more than once but under ten times. V gene TRBV29-1 combines with J gene TRBJ2-3, with D hard to call. Germline V CDR1 and CDR2: SQVTM, ANQGSEA. This CDR3 region has 12 residues. Deletions cut 7 bases from V and 5 bases from J, with 13 bases between. CDR3 region: CSGGVPGDTQYF. CDR3 in DNA: TGCAGCGGCGGCGTGCCTGGAGATACGCAGTATTTT.

This clonotype has a handful of counts. The chain has TRBV6-1 and TRBJ2-6; D is undetermined. V was pared by 1 base and J by 2 bases, with 9 bases between. CDR1 and CDR2 from the germline V gene are MNHNS and SASEGT. The CDR3 consists of 16 residues. CDR3 sequence (DNA): TGTGCCAGCAGTGAAGTACTGTACCCTGGGGCCAACGTCCTGACTTTC. Translated, it gives CASSEVLYPGANVLTF.

This sequence joins TRBV6-1 and TRBJ2-5, with 12 nucleotides matching TRBD2. The V gene end was trimmed by 4 bases and the J gene end by 5 bases; junction bases not matched to a gene: 2. Germline V lookup: CDR1 MNHNS, CDR2 SASEGT. The CDR3 totals 14 residues. CDR3 sequence: CASSALAGGETQYF. CDR3 DNA: TGTGCCAGCAGTGCACTAGCGGGGGGTGAGACCCAGTACTTC.

A few counts support this clonotype. The chain is built from TRBV5-4 and TRBJ2-5; 10 bases match TRBD1. The CDR3 contains 15 residues. CDR1 is SGHNT and CDR2 is YYREEE in the germline V gene (reference sequence). V shed 3 bases and J 3 bases; nucleotides not matched to a gene: 5. The CDR3 here is CASSSTGTGEETQYF. In nucleotides, the CDR3 is TGTGCCAGCAGCTCAACCGGGACAGGGGAAGAGACCCAGTACTTC.

The chain links TRBV7-9 to TRBJ1-1; a weak D match, TRBD1 (6 bases). The CDR3 consists of 21 residues. V shed 4 bases and J shed 0 bases, with 30 bases lying between them. CDR1 is SEHNR, CDR2 FQNEAQ, per germline (reference sequence). The CDR3 DNA is TGTGCCAGCAGCTCACCGACAGGCCAAGTACCCATTCCCATTCTGAACACTGAAGCTTTCTTT. Translating it yields CASSSPTGQVPIPILNTEAFF.

In this sample, this clonotype turned up a few times. This rearrangement joins TRBV7-9 to TRBJ2-2; 13 bases fit TRBD2. Germline CDR1 SEHNR, CDR2 FQNEAQ (reference sequence). Trimming cost V 5 bases and J 7 bases; bases outside gene matches: 10. This CDR3 comprises 17 residues. The CDR3 DNA reads as TGTGCCAGCAGCCCCGGACTAGCGGGGGTCCGTAGCGGGGAGCTGTTTTTT. It codes for CASSPGLAGVRSGELFF.

This clonotype was seen only a few times. V and J are TRBV9 and TRBJ1-1; D is uncertain. The CDR3 is 14 amino acids. Germline lookup yields CDR1 SGDLS and CDR2 YYNGEE. V was cut by 2 bases and J by 2 bases, with 10 bases left in between. The CDR3 reads CASSVADVNTEAFF. The CDR3 bases are TGTGCCAGCAGCGTCGCGGACGTAAACACTGAAGCTTTCTTT.